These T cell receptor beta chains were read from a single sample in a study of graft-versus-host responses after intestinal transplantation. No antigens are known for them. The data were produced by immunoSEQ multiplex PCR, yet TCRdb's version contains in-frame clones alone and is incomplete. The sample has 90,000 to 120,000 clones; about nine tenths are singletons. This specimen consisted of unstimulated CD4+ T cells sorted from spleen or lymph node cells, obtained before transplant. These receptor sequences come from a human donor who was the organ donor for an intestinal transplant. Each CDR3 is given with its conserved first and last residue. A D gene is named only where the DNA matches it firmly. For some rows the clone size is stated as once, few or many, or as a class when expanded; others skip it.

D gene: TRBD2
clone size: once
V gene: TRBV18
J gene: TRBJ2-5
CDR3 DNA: TGTGCCAGCTCACTACACGGGAGGGAGACCCAGTACTTC
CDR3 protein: CASSLHGRETQYF

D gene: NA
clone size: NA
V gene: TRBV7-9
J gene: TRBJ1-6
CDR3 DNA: TGTGCCAGCACGGCGGGGGCCTATAATTCACCCCTCCACTTT
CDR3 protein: CASTAGAYNSPLHF

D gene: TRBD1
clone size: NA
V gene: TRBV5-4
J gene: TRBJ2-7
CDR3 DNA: TGTGCCAGCAGCTGGGACAGGGGAGCCGAGCAGTACTTC
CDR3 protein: CASSWDRGAEQYF

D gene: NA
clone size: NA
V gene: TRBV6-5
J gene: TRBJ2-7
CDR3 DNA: TGTGCCAGCAGTTACGGGGGGACCGGGCCCTACGAGCAGTACTTC
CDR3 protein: CASSYGGTGPYEQYF

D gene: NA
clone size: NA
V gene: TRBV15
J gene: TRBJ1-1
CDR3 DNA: TGTGCCACCAGCCCCTTGAACACTGAAGCTTTCTTT
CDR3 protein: CATSPLNTEAFF

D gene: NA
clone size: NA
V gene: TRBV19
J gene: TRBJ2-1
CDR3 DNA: TGTGCCAGTAGCTTGGGATCCAACAATGAGCAGTTCTTC
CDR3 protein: CASSLGSNNEQFF

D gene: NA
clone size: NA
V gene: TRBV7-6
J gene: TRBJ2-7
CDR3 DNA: TGTGCCAGCAGCTTAGTAGAGAGGCCTATATACTCCGAGCAGTACTTC
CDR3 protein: CASSLVERPIYSEQYF

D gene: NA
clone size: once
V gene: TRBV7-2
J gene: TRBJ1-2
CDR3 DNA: TGTGCCAGCAGCTTAGTCACTGTAGGTAACTATGGCTACACCTTC
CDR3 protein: CASSLVTVGNYGYTF

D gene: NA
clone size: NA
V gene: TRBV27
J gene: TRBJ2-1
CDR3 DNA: TGTGCCAGCAGGCCTCTGGGACAGGCTACCGATTCTAGCGGAACTGAGCAGTTCTTC
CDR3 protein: CASRPLGQATDSSGTEQFF

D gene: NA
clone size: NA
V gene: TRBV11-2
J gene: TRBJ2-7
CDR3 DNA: TGTGCCAGCAGCTTATCGGTTTACGAGCAGTACTTC
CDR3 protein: CASSLSVYEQYF

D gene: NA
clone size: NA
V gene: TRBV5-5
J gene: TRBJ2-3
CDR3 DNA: TGTGCCAGCAGCAAGGACATCTCATGGACAGATACGCAGTATTTT
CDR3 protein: CASSKDISWTDTQYF

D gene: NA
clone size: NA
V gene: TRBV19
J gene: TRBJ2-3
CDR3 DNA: TGTGCCAGTAGGGGGATAGATATCCTCACAGATACGCAGTATTTT
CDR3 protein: CASRGIDILTDTQYF

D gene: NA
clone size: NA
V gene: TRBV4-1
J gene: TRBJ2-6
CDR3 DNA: TGCGCCAGCAGCCAAGGGCAGGGGTCCTCTGGGGCCAACGTCCTGACTTTC
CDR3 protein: CASSQGQGSSGANVLTF